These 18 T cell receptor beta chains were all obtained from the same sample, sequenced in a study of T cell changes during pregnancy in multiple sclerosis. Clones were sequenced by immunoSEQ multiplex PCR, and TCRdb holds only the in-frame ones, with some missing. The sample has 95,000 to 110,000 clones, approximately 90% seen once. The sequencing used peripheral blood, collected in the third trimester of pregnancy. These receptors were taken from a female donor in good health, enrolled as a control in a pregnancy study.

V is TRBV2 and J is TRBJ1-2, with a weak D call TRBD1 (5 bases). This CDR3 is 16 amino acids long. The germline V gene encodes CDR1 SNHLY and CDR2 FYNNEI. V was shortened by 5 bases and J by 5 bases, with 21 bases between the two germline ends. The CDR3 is CASSPSTAGRVYGYTF. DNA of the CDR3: TGTGCCAGCAGTCCCAGCACAGCGGGCAGGGTTTATGGCTACACCTTC.

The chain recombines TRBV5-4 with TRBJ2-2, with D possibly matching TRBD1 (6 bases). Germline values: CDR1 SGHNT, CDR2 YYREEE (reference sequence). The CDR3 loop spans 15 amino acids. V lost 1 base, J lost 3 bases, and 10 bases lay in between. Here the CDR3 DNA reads TGTGCCAGCAGCTTGTCAGGACAGTACACCGGGGAGCTGTTTTTT. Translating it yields CASSLSGQYTGELFF.

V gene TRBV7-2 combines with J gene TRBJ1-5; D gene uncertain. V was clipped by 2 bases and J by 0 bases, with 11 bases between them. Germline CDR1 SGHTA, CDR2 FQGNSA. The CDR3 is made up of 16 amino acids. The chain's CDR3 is CASSLFVDSSNQPQHF. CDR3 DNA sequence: TGTGCCAGCAGCTTATTTGTAGATAGTAGCAATCAGCCCCAGCATTTT. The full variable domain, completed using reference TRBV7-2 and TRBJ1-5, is GAGVSQSPSNKVTEKGKDVELRCDPISGHTALYWYRQSLGQGLEFLIYFQGNSAPDKSGLPSDRFSAERTGGSVSTLTIQRTQQEDSAVYLCASSLFVDSSNQPQHFGDGTRLSIL.

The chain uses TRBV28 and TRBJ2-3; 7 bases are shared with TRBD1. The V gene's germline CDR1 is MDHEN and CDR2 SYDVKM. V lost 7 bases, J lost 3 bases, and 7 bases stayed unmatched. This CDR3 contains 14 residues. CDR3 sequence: CASTLAGGTDTQYF. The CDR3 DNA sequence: TGTGCCAGCACGCTGGCAGGGGGAACAGATACGCAGTATTTT.

This chain's CDR3 is CASSGPGQGVEQYF. In DNA, the CDR3 is TGCGCCAGCAGCGGGCCGGGACAGGGGGTCGAGCAGTACTTC. This chain connects TRBV5-1 to TRBJ2-7; 11 bases agree with TRBD1. Looked up from germline, CDR1 is SGHRS and CDR2 is YFSETQ. The CDR3 loop spans 14 amino acids. Germline trimming cut 4 bases from V and 6 bases from J; bases unmatched to any gene: 6.

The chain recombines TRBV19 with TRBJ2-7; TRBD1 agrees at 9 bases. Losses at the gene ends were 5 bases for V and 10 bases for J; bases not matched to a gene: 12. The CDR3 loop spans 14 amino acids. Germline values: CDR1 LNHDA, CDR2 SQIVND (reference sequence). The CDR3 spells CASSAPGQGTFQYF. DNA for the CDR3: TGTGCCAGTAGTGCCCCGGGACAGGGAACTTTCCAGTACTTC. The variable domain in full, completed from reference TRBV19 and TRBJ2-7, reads DGGITQSPKYLFRKEGQNVTLSCEQNLNHDAMYWYRQDPGQGLRLIYYSQIVNDFQKGDIAEGYSVSREKKESFPLTVTSAQKNPTAFYLCASSAPGQGTFQYFGPGTRLTVT.

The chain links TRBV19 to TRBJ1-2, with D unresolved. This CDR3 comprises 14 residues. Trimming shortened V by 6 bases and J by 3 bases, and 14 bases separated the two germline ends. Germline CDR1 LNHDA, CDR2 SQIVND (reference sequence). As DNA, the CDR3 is TGTGCCAGTAGATATTCAGGTAGTGACTATGGCTACACCTTC. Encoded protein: CASRYSGSDYGYTF.

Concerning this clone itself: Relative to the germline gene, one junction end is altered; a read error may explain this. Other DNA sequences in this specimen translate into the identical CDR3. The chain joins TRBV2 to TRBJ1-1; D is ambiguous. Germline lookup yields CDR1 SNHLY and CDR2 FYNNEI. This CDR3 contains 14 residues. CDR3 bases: TGTGCCAGCAGTGAGGGCAGGATGAACACTGAGGCTTTCTTT. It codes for CASSEGRMNTEAFF.

The CDR3 loop is CASSYGTGGYEQYF. The CDR3 DNA reads as TGTGCCAGCAGCTACGGGACAGGGGGATACGAGCAGTACTTC. The rearrangement joins TRBV5-6 to TRBJ2-7, with 11 bases that match TRBD1. Germline V CDR1 and CDR2: SGHDT, YYEEEE. The CDR3 covers 14 residues. The ends lost 3 bases at V and 4 bases at J; junction bases unmatched: 3.

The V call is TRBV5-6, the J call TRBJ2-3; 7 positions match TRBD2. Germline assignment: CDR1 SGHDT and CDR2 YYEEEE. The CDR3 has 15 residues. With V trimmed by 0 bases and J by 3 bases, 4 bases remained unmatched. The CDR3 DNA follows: TGTGCCAGCAGCTTGGGGGGAGGGAGAACAGATACGCAGTATTTT. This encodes CASSLGGGRTDTQYF. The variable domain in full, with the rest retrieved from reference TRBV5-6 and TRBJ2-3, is DAGVTQSPTHLIKTRGQQVTLRCSPKSGHDTVSWYQQALGQGPQFIFQYYEEEERQRGNFPDRFSGHQFPNYSSELNVNALLLGDSALYLCASSLGGGRTDTQYFGPGTRLTVL.

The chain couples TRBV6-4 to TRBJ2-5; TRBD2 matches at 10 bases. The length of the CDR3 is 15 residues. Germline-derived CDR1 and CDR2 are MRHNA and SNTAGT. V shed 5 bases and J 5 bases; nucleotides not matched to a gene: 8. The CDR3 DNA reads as TGTGCCAGCAGTCGGAGCGGGGGGGCCGGGGAGACCCAGTACTTC. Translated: CASSRSGGAGETQYF.

The CDR3 DNA follows: TGTGCCAGCAGTGCTGGACAGTTAGCTTTCTTT. It codes for CASSAGQLAFF. V is TRBV27 and J is TRBJ1-1; TRBD1 is a possible D gene (6 bases). The CDR3 spans 11 residues. V was cut by 5 bases and J by 10 bases, with 11 bases left in between. The germline V gene encodes CDR1 MNHEY and CDR2 SMNVEV (reference sequence).

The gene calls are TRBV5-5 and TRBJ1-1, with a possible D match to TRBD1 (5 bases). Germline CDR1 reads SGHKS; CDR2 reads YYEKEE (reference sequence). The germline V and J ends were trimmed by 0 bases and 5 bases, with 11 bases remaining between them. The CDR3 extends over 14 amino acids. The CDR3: CASSLEQVGTEAFF. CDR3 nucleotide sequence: TGTGCCAGCAGCTTGGAACAGGTGGGGACTGAAGCTTTCTTT.

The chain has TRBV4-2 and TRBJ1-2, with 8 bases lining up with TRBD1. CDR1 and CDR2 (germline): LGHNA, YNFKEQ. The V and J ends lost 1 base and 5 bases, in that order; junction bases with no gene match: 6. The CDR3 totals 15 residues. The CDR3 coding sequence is TGTGCCAGCAGCCAAGGGGGGACAGGAGAATATGGCTACACCTTC. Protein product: CASSQGGTGEYGYTF.

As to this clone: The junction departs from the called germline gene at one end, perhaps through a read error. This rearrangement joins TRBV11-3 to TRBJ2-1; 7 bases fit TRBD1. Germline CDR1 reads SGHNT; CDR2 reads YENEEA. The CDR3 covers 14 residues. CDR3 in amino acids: CASSLGQAPDEQFF. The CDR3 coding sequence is TGTGCCAGCAGTTTAGGACAGGCACCCGATGAGCAGTTCTTC.

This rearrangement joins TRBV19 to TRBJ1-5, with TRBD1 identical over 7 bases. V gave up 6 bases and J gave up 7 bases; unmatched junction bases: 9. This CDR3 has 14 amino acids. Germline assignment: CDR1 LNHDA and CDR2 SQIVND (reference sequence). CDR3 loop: CASSPDRESQPQHF. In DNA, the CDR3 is TGTGCCAGTAGCCCTGACAGGGAAAGCCAGCCCCAGCATTTT.

The CDR3 protein is CASSLSLAGGSYGGELFF. The CDR3 nucleotides read TGTGCCAGCAGTTTAAGTCTAGCGGGGGGTTCTTATGGCGGGGAGCTGTTTTTT. V usage is TRBV27 and J usage is TRBJ2-2; TRBD2 matches at 11 bases. V was clipped by 2 bases and J by 7 bases; unmatched bases: 12. The germline V gene encodes CDR1 MNHEY and CDR2 SMNVEV (reference sequence). CDR3 length: 18 residues.

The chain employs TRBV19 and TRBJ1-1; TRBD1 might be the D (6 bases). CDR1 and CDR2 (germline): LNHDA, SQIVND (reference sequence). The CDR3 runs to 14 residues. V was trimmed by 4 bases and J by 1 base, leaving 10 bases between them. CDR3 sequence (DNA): TGTGCCAGTAGTAAGGACAGACCGAACACTGAAGCTTTCTTT. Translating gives CASSKDRPNTEAFF. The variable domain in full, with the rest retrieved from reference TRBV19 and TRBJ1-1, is DGGITQSPKYLFRKEGQNVTLSCEQNLNHDAMYWYRQDPGQGLRLIYYSQIVNDFQKGDIAEGYSVSREKKESFPLTVTSAQKNPTAFYLCASSKDRPNTEAFFGQGTRLTVV.